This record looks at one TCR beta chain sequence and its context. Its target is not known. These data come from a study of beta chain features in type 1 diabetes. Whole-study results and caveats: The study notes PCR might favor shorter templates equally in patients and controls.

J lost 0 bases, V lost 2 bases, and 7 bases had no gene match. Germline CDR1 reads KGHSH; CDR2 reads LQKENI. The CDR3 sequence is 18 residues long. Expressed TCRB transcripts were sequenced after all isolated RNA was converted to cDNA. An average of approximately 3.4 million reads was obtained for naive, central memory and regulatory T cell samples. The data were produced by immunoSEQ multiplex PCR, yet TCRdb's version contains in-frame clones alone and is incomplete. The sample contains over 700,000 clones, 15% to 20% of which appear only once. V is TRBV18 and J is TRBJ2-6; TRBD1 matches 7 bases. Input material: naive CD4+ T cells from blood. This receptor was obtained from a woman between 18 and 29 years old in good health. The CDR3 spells CASSPLGQSLSGANVLTF. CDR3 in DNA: TGTGCCAGCTCACCATTGGGACAGAGCCTCTCTGGGGCCAACGTCCTGACTTTC.